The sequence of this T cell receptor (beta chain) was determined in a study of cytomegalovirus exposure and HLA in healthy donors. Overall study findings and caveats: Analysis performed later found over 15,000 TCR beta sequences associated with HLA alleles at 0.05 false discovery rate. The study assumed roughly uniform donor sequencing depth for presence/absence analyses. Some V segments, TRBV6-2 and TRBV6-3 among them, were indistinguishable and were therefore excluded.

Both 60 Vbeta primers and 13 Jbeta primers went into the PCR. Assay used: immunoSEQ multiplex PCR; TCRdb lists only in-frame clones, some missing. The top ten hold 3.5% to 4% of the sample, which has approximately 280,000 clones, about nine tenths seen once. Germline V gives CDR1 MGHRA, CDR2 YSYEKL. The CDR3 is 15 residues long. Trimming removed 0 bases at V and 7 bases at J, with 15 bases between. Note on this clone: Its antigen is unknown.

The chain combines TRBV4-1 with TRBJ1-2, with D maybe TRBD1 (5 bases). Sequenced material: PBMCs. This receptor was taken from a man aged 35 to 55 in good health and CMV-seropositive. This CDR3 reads CASSQDQQVRFGYTF. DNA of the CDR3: TGCGCCAGCAGCCAAGATCAACAGGTCCGGTTTGGCTACACCTTC.